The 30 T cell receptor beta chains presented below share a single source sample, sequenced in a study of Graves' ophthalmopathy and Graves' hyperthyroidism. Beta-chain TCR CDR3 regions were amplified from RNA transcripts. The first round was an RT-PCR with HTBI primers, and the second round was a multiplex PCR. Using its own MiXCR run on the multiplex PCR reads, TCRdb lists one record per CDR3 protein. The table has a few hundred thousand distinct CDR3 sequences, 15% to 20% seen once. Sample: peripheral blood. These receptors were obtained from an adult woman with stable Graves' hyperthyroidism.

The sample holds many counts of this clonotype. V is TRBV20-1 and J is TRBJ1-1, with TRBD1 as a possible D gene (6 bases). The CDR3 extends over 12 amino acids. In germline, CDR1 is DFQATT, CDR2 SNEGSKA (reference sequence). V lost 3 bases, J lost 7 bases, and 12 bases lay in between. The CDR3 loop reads CSARGRGGEAFF. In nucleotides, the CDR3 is TGCAGTGCTAGGGGCCGAGGGGGTGAAGCTTTCTTT.

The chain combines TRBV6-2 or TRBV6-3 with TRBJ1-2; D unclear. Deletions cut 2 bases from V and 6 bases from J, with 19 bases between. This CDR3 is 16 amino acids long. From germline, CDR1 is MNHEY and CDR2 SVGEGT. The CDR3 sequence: CASSYPFLAESNGYTF. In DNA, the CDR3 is TGTGCCAGCAGTTACCCCTTTTTGGCGGAGTCTAATGGCTACACCTTC.

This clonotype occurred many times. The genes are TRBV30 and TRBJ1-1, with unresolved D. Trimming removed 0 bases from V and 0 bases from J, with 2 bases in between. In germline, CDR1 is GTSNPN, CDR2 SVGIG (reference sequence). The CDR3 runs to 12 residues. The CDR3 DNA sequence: TGTGCCTGGAGTGTAGTGAACACTGAAGCTTTCTTT. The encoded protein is CAWSVVNTEAFF.

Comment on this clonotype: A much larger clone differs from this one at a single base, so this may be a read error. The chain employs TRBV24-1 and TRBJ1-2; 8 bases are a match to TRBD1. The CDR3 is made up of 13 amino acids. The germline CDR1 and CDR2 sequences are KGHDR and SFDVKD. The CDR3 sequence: CAASDSDREGYTF. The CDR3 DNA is TGTGCCGCCAGTGACTCGGACAGGGAAGGCTACACCTTC.

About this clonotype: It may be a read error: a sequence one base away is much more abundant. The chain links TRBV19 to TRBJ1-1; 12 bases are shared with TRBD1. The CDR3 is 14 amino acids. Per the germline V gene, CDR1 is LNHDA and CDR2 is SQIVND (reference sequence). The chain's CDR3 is CASSMGQGATEPFF. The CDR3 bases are TGTGCCAGTAGTATGGGACAGGGGGCGACTGAACCTTTCTTT. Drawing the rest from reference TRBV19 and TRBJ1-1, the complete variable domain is DGGITQSPKYLFRKEGQNVTLSCEQNLNHDAMYWYRQDPGQGLRLIYYSQIVNDFQKGDIAEGYSVSREKKESFPLTVTSAQKNPTAFYLCASSMGQGATEPFFGQGTRLTVV.

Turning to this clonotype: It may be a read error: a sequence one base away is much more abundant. The CDR3 coding sequence is TGTGCCTGCAGCTCATTAGGACTCTCTGGAAACACCATATATTTT. Translating it yields CACSSLGLSGNTIYF. The genes are TRBV7-2 and TRBJ1-3; the D is unclear. CDR1 is SGHTA, CDR2 FQGNSA, per germline. The CDR3 length is 15 residues.

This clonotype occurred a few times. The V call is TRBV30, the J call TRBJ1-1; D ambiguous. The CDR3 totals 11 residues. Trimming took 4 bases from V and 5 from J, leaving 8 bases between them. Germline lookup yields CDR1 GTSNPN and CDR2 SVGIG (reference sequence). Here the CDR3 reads CAWNGWTEAFF. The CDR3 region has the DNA TGTGCCTGGAACGGGTGGACTGAAGCTTTCTTT.

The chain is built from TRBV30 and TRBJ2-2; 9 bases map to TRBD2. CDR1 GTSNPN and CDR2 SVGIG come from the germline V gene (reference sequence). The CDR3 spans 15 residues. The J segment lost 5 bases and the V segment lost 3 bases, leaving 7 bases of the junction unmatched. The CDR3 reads CAWRQTSGLTGELFF. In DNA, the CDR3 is TGTGCCTGGAGGCAAACTAGCGGGCTTACCGGGGAGCTGTTTTTT.

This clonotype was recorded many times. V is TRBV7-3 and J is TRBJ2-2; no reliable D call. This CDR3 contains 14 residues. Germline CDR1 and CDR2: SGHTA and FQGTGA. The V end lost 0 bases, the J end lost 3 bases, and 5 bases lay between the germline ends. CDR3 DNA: TGTGCCAGCAGCTTAACTGGGGACACCGGGGAGCTGTTTTTT. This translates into CASSLTGDTGELFF.

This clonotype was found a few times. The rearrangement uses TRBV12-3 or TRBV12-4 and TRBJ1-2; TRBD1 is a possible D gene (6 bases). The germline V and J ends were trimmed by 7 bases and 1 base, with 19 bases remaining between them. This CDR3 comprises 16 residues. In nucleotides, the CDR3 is TGTGCCAGCATGGACAGCCTAATGGAATATAACTATGGCTACACCTTC. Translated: CASMDSLMEYNYGYTF.

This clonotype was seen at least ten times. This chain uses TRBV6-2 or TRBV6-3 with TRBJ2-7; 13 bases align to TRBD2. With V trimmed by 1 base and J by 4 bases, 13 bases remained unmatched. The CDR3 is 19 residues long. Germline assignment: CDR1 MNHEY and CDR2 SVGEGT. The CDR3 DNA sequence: TGTGCCAGCAGTTACTACCACGACGATTGGACTAGCGGGAGTTACGAGCAGTACTTC. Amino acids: CASSYYHDDWTSGSYEQYF.

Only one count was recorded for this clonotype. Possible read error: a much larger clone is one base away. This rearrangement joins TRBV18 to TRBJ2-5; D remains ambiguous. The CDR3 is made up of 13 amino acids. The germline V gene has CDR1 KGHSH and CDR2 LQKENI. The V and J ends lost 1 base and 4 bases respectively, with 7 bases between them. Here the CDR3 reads CASSPLSRETQYF. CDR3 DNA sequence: TGTGCCAGCTCACCACTCTCTAGAGAGACCCAGTACTTC.

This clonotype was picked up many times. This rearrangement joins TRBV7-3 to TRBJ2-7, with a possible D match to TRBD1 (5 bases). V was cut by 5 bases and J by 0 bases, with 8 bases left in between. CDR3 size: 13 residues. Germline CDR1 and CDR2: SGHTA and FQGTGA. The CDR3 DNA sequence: TGTGCCAGCAGCCAAGGGGCCTCCTACGAGCAGTACTTC. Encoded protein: CASSQGASYEQYF.

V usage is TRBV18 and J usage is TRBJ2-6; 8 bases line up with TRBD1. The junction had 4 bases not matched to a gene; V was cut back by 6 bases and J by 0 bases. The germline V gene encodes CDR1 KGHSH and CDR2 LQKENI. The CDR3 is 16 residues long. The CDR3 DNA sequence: TGTGCCAGCTCGCCCGACAGGGGCTCTGGGGCCAACGTCCTGACTTTC. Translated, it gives CASSPDRGSGANVLTF.

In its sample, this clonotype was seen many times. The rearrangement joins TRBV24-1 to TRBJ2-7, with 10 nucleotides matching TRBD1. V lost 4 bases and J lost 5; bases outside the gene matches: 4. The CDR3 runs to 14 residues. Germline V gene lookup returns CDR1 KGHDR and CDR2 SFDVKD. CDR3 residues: CATSDPGTGDEQYF. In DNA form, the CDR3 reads TGTGCCACCAGTGACCCCGGGACAGGGGACGAGCAGTACTTC.

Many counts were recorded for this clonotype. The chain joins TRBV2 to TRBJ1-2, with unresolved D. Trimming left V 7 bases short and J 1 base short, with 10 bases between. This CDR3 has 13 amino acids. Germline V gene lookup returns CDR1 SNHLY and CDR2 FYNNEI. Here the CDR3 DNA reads TGTGCCAGCATGGAGACAATTAACTATGGCTACACCTTC. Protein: CASMETINYGYTF.

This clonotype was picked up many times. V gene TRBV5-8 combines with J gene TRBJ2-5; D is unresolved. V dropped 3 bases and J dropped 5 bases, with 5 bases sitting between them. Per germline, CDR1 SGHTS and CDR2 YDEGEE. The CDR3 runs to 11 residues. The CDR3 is CASSSLETQYF. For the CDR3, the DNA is TGTGCCAGCAGCTCCCTCGAGACCCAGTACTTC.

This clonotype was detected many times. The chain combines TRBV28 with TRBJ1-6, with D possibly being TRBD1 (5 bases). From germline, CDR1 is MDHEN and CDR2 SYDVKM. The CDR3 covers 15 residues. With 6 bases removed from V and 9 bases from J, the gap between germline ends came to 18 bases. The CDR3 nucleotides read TGTGCCAGCAGAACAACCCCCCAGGGCGGTTCACCCCTCCACTTT. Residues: CASRTTPQGGSPLHF.

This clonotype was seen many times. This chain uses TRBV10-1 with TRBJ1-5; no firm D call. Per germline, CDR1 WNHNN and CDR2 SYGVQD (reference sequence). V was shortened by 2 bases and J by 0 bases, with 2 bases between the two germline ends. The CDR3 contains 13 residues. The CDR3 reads CASSENSNQPQHF. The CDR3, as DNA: TGCGCCAGCAGTGAGAATAGCAATCAGCCCCAGCATTTT.

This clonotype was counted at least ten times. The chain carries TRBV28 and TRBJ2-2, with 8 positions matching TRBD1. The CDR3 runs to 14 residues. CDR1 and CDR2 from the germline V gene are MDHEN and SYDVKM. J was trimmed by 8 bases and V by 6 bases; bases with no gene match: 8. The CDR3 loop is CASSLGTGRGELFF. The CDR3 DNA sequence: TGTGCCAGCAGCCTGGGGACAGGTCGGGGGGAGCTGTTTTTT.

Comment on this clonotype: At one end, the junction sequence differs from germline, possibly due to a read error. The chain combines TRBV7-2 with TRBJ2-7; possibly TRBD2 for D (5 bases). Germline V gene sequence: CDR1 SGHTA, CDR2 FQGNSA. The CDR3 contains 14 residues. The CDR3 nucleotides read TGTGCCAGTAGCTTAGCGCGACCTTCTGGCGAGCAGTGCTTC. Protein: CASSLARPSGEQCF.

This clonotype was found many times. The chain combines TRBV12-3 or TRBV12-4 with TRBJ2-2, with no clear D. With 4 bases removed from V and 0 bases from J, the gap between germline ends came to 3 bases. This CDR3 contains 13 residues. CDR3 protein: CASSSPNTGELFF. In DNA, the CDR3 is TGTGCCAGCAGTTCCCCGAACACCGGGGAGCTGTTTTTT.

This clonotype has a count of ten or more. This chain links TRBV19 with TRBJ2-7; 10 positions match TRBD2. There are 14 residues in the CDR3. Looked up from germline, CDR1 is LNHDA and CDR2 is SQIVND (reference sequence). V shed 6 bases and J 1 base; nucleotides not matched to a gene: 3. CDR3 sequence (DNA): TGTGCCAGTAGACTGACTAGCGGGTCCTACGAGCAGTACTTC. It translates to CASRLTSGSYEQYF.

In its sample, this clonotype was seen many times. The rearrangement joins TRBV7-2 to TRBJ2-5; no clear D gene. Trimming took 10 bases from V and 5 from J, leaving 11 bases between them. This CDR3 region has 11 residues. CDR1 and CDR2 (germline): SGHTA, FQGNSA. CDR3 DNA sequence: TGTGCCACCGTGGCTCGGGAGACCCAGTACTTC. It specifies CATVARETQYF. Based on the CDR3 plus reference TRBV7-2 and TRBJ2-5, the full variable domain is GAGVSQSPSNKVTEKGKDVELRCDPISGHTALYWYRQSLGQGLEFLIYFQGNSAPDKSGLPSDRFSAERTGGSVSTLTIQRTQQEDSAVYLCATVARETQYFGPGTRLLVL.

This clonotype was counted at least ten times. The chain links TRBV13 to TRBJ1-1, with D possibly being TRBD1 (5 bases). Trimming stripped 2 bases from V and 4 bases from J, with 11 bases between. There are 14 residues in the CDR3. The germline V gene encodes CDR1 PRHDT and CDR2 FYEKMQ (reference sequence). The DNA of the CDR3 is TGTGCCAGCAGCTTACCTATGGGGGGCACTGAAGCTTTCTTT. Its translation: CASSLPMGGTEAFF.

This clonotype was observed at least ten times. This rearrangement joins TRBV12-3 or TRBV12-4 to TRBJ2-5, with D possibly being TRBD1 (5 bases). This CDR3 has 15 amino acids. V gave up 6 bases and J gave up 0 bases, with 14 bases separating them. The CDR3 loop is CASSQGADNQETQYF. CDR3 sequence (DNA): TGTGCCAGCAGCCAAGGGGCGGACAACCAAGAGACCCAGTACTTC.

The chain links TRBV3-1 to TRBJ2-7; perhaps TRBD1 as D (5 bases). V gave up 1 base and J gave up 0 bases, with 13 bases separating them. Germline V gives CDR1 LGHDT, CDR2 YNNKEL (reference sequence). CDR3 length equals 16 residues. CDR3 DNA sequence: TGTGCCAGCAGCCAAGTTAGGGGCGCAGTCTCCTACGAGCAGTACTTC. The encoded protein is CASSQVRGAVSYEQYF.

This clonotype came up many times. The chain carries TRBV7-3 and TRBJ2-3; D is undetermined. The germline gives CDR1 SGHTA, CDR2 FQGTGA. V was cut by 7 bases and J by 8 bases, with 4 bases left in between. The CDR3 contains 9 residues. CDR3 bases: TGTGCCAGCACCTCTACGCAGTATTTT. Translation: CASTSTQYF.

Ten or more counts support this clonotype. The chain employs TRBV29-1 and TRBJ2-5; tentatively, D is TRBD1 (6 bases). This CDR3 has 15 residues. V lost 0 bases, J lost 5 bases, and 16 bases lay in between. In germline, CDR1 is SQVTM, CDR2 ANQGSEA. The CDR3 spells CSVEDPGQFFETQYF. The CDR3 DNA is TGCAGCGTTGAAGATCCCGGACAGTTCTTCGAGACCCAGTACTTC. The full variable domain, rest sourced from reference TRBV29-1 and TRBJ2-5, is SAVISQKPSRDICQRGTSLTIQCQVDSQVTMMFWYRQQPGQSLTLIATANQGSEATYESGFVIDKFPISRPNLTFSTLTVSNMSPEDSSIYLCSVEDPGQFFETQYFGPGTRLLVL.

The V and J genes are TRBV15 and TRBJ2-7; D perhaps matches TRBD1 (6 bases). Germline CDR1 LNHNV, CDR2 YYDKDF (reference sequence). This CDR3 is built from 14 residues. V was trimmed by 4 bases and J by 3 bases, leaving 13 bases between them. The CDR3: CATSTRQGIYEQYF. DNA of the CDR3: TGTGCCACCAGCACACGGCAGGGGATCTACGAGCAGTACTTC.